This T cell receptor (beta chain) was retrieved from a study of blood T cell repertoires in COVID-19. Study in general: Specimens from acute and convalescent COVID-19 originated in the United States, Italy and Spain.

Per the germline V gene, CDR1 is SGDLS and CDR2 is YYNGEE. The CDR3 is 16 amino acids. J gave up 3 bases and V 0 bases, and 6 bases lay outside the gene matches. Assay used: immunoSEQ multiplex PCR; TCRdb lists only in-frame clones, some missing. Here the sample spans 200,000 to 250,000 clones, approximately 79% being singletons. The sequenced sample consisted of peripheral blood. V usage is TRBV9 and J usage is TRBJ1-5, with TRBD1 matching over 7 bases. The source is a human donor in a cohort sampled during active COVID-19. DNA of the CDR3: TGTGCCAGCAGCGTAGGAGTAGGGGGCTCCAATCAGCCCCAGCATTTT. Amino acid sequence: CASSVGVGGSNQPQHF.